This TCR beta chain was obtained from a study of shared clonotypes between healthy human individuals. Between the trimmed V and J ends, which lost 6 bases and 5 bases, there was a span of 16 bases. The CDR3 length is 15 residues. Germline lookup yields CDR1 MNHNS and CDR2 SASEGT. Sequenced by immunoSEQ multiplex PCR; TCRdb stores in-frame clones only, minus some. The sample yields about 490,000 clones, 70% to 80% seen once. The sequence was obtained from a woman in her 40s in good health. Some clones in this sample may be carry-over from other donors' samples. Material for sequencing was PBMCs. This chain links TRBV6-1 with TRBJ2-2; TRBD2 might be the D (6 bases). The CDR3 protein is CASSLSHAGTGELFF. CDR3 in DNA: TGTGCCAGCAGCCTGAGTCATGCGGGGACCGGGGAGCTGTTTTTT.